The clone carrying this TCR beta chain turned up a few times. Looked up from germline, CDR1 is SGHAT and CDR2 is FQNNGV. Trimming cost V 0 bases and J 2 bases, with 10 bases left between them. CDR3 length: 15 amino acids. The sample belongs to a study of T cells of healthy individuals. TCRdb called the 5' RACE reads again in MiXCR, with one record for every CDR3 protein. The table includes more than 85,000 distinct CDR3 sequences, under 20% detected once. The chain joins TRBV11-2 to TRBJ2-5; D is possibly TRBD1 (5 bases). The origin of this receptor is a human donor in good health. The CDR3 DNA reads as TGTGCCAGCAGCTTAGAAGCCAGGGAACAAGAGACCCAGTACTTC. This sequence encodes CASSLEAREQETQYF.